The source of this T cell receptor (beta chain) is a study of identical twins. Only a few counts were recorded for this clonotype. The antigen is unknown. Using its own MiXCR run on the 5' RACE reads, TCRdb lists one record per CDR3 protein. The sample consists of 690,000 or so distinct CDR3 sequences, around 6.1% of them appearing once. The CDR3 totals 15 residues. Per the germline V gene, CDR1 is MNHEY and CDR2 is SMNVEV (reference sequence). V gave up 5 bases and J gave up 0 bases, with 10 bases separating them. Healthy Caucasian individuals made up all the donors. Study outcomes and limitations: It was possible that invariant MAIT and iNKT cells partly confounded the zero-insertion analyses. Out-of-frame beta sequences exhibited a weaker degree of excess twin sharing.

This clonotype was obtained from a young man in good health. This sequence joins TRBV27 and TRBJ1-4; D unresolved. Sequencing was carried out using naive T cells sorted from blood. The CDR3 nucleotides are TGTGCCAGCAGTGACTCGCCGACAACTAATGAAAAACTGTTTTTT. Its protein is CASSDSPTTNEKLFF.